This T cell receptor beta chain was captured in a study of cytotoxic CD8 clonotypes in ibrutinib-treated CLL. Study-wide context: Investigators collected response samples after a median 12 months of treatment, range 6 to 36. Productive templates per sample averaged roughly 260,000; productive rearrangements, some 99,000.

Germline CDR1 reads MNHEY; CDR2 reads SMNVEV (reference sequence). The CDR3 loop spans 15 amino acids. The V end was cut by 7 bases, the J end by 0 bases, with 15 bases between. Sequencing was performed with immunoSEQ multiplex PCR; in TCRdb, only in-frame clones are kept and a portion is missing. The sample lists around 29,000 clones; 55% to 70% were seen once. The sequencing here drew on PBMCs, taken after 24 months of ibrutinib treatment. The V gene is TRBV27, the J gene TRBJ1-2, with D unclear. The receptor was isolated from a human donor with chronic lymphocytic leukemia. The CDR3 here is CASTPKSGANYGYTF. The CDR3 nucleotides read TGTGCCAGCACCCCGAAGTCTGGGGCTAACTATGGCTACACCTTC.